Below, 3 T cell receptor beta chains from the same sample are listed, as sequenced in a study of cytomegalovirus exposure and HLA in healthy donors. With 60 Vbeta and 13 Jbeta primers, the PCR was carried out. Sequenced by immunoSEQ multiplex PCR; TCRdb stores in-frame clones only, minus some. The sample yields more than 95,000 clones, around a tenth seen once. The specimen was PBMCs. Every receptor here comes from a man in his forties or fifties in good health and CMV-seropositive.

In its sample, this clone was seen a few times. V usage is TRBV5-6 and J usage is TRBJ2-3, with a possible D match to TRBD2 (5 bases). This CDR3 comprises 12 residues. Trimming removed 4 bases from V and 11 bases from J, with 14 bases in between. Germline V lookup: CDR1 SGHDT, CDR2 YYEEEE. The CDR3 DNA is TGTGCCAGCAGCCTGATACTAGAGCGGCAGTATTTT. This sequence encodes CASSLILERQYF.

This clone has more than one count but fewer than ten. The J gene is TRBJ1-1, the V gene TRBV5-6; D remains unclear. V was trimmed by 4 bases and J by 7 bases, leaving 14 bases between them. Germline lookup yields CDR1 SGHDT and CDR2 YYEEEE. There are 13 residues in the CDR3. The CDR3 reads CASSGRRDGEAFF. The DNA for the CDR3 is TGTGCCAGCAGCGGACGGCGGGATGGTGAAGCTTTCTTT.

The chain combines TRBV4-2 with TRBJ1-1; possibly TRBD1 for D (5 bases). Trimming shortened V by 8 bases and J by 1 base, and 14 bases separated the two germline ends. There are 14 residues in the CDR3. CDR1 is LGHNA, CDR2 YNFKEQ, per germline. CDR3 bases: TGTGCCAGCGTATATTGGGGGGGGAACACTGAAGCTTTCTTT. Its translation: CASVYWGGNTEAFF.